A selection of T cell receptor beta chains follows, all from one sample in a study of cytotoxic CD8 clonotypes in ibrutinib-treated CLL. Generated by immunoSEQ multiplex PCR, the TCRdb table keeps only in-frame clones and is missing some. The sample includes around 14,000 clones, less than 55% of them seen just once. The source was PBMCs, collected at an approximately 25-month disease-progression time point, from a patient treated with ibrutinib. The receptors shown here come from a human donor with chronic lymphocytic leukemia. Each CDR3 is given with its conserved first and last residue. The D gene is left open where the match is weak. A row's size may be missing; if present it is once, few, many or a size class.

D	size	V	J	DNA	CDR3
TRBD1	-	TRBV5-6	TRBJ1-1	TGTGCCAGCAGGACGAAGGGGGCAATCAACACTGAAGCTTTCTTT	CASRTKGAINTEAFF
-	-	TRBV13	TRBJ1-3	TGTGCCAGCAGTTACCGGGTCTCTGGAAACACCATATATTTT	CASSYRVSGNTIYF
-	-	TRBV9	TRBJ1-4	TGTGCCAGCAGCGTAGGGCACAGGGATGGCGAAAAACTGTTTTTT	CASSVGHRDGEKLFF
TRBD2	few	TRBV5-4	TRBJ2-7	TGTGCCAGCAGCTTGGGGTCGGGACTAGAGACCTACGAGCAGTACTTC	CASSLGSGLETYEQYF
-	once	TRBV2	TRBJ1-6	TGTGCCAGCAGTGAAGCCAGGGTGTCGAATTCACCCCTCCACTTT	CASSEARVSNSPLHF
TRBD2	many	TRBV4-1	TRBJ2-3	TGCGCCAGCAGCCAGTCAGCTAGCGGGTATAATACGCAGTATTTT	CASSQSASGYNTQYF
TRBD2	-	TRBV13	TRBJ2-7	TGTGCCAGCAGCGGAGCGGGGGTCGGCTCCTACGAGCAGTACTTC	CASSGAGVGSYEQYF
-	-	TRBV5-6	TRBJ1-2	TGTGCCAGCAGCCCCGGTGGGAGTGGCTACACCTTC	CASSPGGSGYTF
-	-	TRBV6-1	TRBJ1-2	TGTGCCAGCACCCCTGAGGGGGGCTATGGCTACACCTTC	CASTPEGGYGYTF
-	few	TRBV18	TRBJ1-2	TGTGCCAGCTCACTGAACCTCGGCAGGGACGATGGCTACACCTTC	CASSLNLGRDDGYTF
TRBD1	-	TRBV5-4	TRBJ2-7	TGTGCCAGCAGCGCCCGGGACAGGGGCTACGAGCAGTACTTC	CASSARDRGYEQYF
TRBD2	-	TRBV15	TRBJ2-5	TGTGCCACCAGTAGCGGGGTCCAAGAGACCCAGTACTTC	CATSSGVQETQYF
-	many	TRBV7-9	TRBJ2-4	TGTGCCAGCAGCTTAGCTCAGGGAGACAAAAACATTCAGTACTTC	CASSLAQGDKNIQYF
-	few	TRBV5-6	TRBJ2-7	TGTGCCAGCAGCAAAGGGGGTTTCAACGAGCAGTACTTC	CASSKGGFNEQYF
-	-	TRBV14	TRBJ2-7	TGTGCCAGCAGCCAAGACATGGGGCGGGAGCAGTACTTC	CASSQDMGREQYF
-	-	TRBV11-2	TRBJ1-5	TGTGCCAGCAGCCCCGGACGGAGGAGTTATCAGCCCCAGCATTTT	CASSPGRRSYQPQHF
-	-	TRBV18	TRBJ1-3	TGTGCCAGCTCACCGACGGCTTCTTCTGGAAACACCATATATTTT	CASSPTASSGNTIYF
-	-	TRBV10-1	TRBJ2-2	TGCGCCAGCAGTGAGTCCGGGGAGCTGTTTTTT	CASSESGELFF
TRBD1	-	TRBV19	TRBJ1-5	TGTGCCAGTAGGGCCGGGACAGGGTGGCAGCCCCAGCATTTT	CASRAGTGWQPQHF
TRBD1	-	TRBV10-2	TRBJ2-7	TGCGCCAGCAGTGAAGGGGGCCCCTACGAGCAGTACTTC	CASSEGGPYEQYF
-	medium-sized	TRBV7-9	TRBJ1-1	TGTGCCAGCAGCTTAGCGCAGGGATTGAACACTGAAGCTTTCTTT	CASSLAQGLNTEAFF
-	-	TRBV7-6	TRBJ2-3	TGTGCCAGCAGCTTAGTGTGGGGAGATACGCAGTATTTT	CASSLVWGDTQYF
-	few	TRBV30	TRBJ1-2	TGTGCCTTCTGCCTCCAGGCGAACTATGGCTACACCTTC	CAFCLQANYGYTF
-	-	TRBV10-3	TRBJ2-2	TGTGCCGTCGGGGCGGCTAACACCGGGGAGCTGTTTTTT	CAVGAANTGELFF
-	-	TRBV27	TRBJ1-1	TGTGCCAGCAGTTTACTTGGCGAAAGAAAAGCTTTCTTT	CASSLLGERKAFF
-	few	TRBV5-6	TRBJ1-1	TGTGCCAGCAGCTTGGAGGCTGAAGCTTTCTTT	CASSLEAEAFF
-	-	TRBV29-1	TRBJ2-6	TGCAGCGTTGCAGGGTTTACCTCTGGGGCCAACGTCCTGACTTTC	CSVAGFTSGANVLTF
TRBD1	medium-sized	TRBV2	TRBJ1-3	TGTGCCAGCAGTGAAGTTCAGGGACAGGGAAACACCATATATTTT	CASSEVQGQGNTIYF
-	-	TRBV5-4	TRBJ2-2	TGTGCCAGCAGCTTTGGGACCACCGGGGAGCTGTTTTTT	CASSFGTTGELFF
TRBD1	few	TRBV19	TRBJ1-4	TGTGCCAGTAGCCGACAGGGTGATGAAAAACTGTTTTTT	CASSRQGDEKLFF
-	-	TRBV5-1	TRBJ1-6	TGCGCCAGCAGCTCAGGGGAAAACTCCTATAATTCACCCCTCCACTTT	CASSSGENSYNSPLHF
-	-	TRBV29-1	TRBJ2-3	TGCAGCGTTAATCAGGGGGGCGCAGATACGCAGTATTTT	CSVNQGGADTQYF
-	-	TRBV30	TRBJ1-2	TGTGCCTGCCGGGACACCTATGGCTACACCTTC	CACRDTYGYTF
TRBD2	-	TRBV29-1	TRBJ2-7	TGCAGCGTCCGAGCGGGGGTCCTGTACGAGCAGTACTTC	CSVRAGVLYEQYF
-	few	TRBV5-1	TRBJ1-1	TGCGCCAGCAGCTCCTCTCCCGGGCGAGAGAACACTGAAGCTTTCTTT	CASSSSPGRENTEAFF
TRBD1	-	TRBV5-6	TRBJ2-7	TGTGCCAGCAGCTTGCGAATCGAGACAGGGATCTCCTACGAGCAGTACTTC	CASSLRIETGISYEQYF
TRBD1	-	TRBV18	TRBJ1-2	TGTGCCAGCTCACCCGGCAGGGGGAGTAGCTATGGCTACACCTTC	CASSPGRGSSYGYTF
-	few	TRBV27	TRBJ2-3	TGTGCCAGCAGTTTAAGGACCCGCACAGATACGCAGTATTTT	CASSLRTRTDTQYF
-	-	TRBV4-2	TRBJ2-3	TGTGCCAGCAGCCACTCGGGACCCTACACAGATACGCAGTATTTT	CASSHSGPYTDTQYF
TRBD1	-	TRBV10-3	TRBJ1-6	TGTGCCACGAGGACAGGGAAGAGCTCCTATAATTCACCCCTCCACTTT	CATRTGKSSYNSPLHF
-	-	TRBV6-1	TRBJ1-2	TGTGCCAGCAGCGGCAGAGCTAACTATGGCTACACCTTC	CASSGRANYGYTF
TRBD1	-	TRBV7-9	TRBJ2-7	TGTGCCAGCAGCTCGTTAGGGGACAGGGGGCCTCCGTACTTC	CASSSLGDRGPPYF
TRBD1	-	TRBV2	TRBJ2-2	TGTGCCAGCCCGGGACAGGGGACCGGGGAGCTGTTTTTT	CASPGQGTGELFF
-	few	TRBV10-3	TRBJ2-7	TGTGCCATCAGTGAAGTAGGGCTCTACGAGCAGTACTTC	CAISEVGLYEQYF
-	-	TRBV15	TRBJ2-7	TGTGCCACCAGCAGAGATCTAATGGGGAATCGCGAGCAGTACTTC	CATSRDLMGNREQYF
-	-	TRBV19	TRBJ1-4	TGTGCCACCAGCCCTTCGAGGAAAGGGGAAAAACTGTTTTTT	CATSPSRKGEKLFF
TRBD1	-	TRBV10-3	TRBJ2-1	TGTGCCATCAGTCCCCGACAGGGCAATAATGAGCAGTTCTTC	CAISPRQGNNEQFF
-	-	TRBV4-1	TRBJ2-7	TGCGCCAGCAGCCAAGATCCGGGAGTGGGGTCCTACGAGCAGTACTTC	CASSQDPGVGSYEQYF
TRBD1	-	TRBV5-4	TRBJ1-1	TGTGCCAGCAGCTCTGGCCGGGGACAGGAAGCTTTCTTT	CASSSGRGQEAFF
-	few	TRBV5-1	TRBJ2-2	TGCGCCAGCAGCCTCTGGGCAGGGGAGGCCGGGGAGCTGTTTTTT	CASSLWAGEAGELFF
-	-	TRBV15	TRBJ2-5	TGTGCCACCAGCAGGGTGGGGTGGACAGTAACCCTCCAAGAGACCCAGTACTTC	CATSRVGWTVTLQETQYF
-	-	TRBV5-1	TRBJ1-2	TGCGCCAGCAGCTTGGGTGACTTTAGAAACTATGGCTACACCTTC	CASSLGDFRNYGYTF
TRBD1	-	TRBV4-1	TRBJ1-1	TGCGCCAGCAGCCAAGATGGGAGAATAAGGGGGCGGCGAACTGAAGCTTTCTTT	CASSQDGRIRGRRTEAFF
TRBD1	many	TRBV7-9	TRBJ1-3	TGTGCCAGCAGCGAGGGACAGGGCCTCAGAAACACCATATATTTT	CASSEGQGLRNTIYF
-	few	TRBV2	TRBJ2-7	TGTGCCAGCAGTGAAGTAGGGACCTCCTACGAGCAGTACTTC	CASSEVGTSYEQYF
TRBD2	few	TRBV4-1	TRBJ2-7	TGCGCCAGCAGCCAAGATGTGGGGGGGTATGAGCAGTACTTC	CASSQDVGGYEQYF